The clone carrying this T cell receptor (beta chain) appeared a few times. The target antigen is unknown. The CDR3 has 15 amino acids. J was trimmed by 5 bases and V by 5 bases; bases with no gene match: 5. The germline CDR1 and CDR2 sequences are SGHTA and FQGNSA. Cells sorted as Tregs were CD4+, CD25+ and CD127-/low. Full-length variable regions came from constant-region reverse primers plus semi-nested Nested Universal Primer A PCR. Via MiXCR, TCRdb re-called the 5' RACE reads, giving one row per CDR3 protein. This sample has 35,000 to 55,000 distinct CDR3 sequences; roughly 22% occur once, and the top ten carry over 3.5%. General study results and limits: Tumor-infiltrating Treg TCR alpha and beta sequences overlapped most with tumor naive CD4+ T cells, then blood naive.

The origin of this receptor is a female donor with breast cancer. The rearrangement uses TRBV7-2 and TRBJ2-2; 10 nucleotides agree with TRBD2. Sequenced: Tregs sorted from a lymph node. CDR3 coding DNA: TGTGCCAGCAGCACCCTAGCGGGAGCGACCGGGGAGCTGTTTTTT. Translating gives CASSTLAGATGELFF.